The rows below give T cell receptor beta chains drawn from one sample of a study of cytomegalovirus exposure and HLA in healthy donors. Some clones are missing from TCRdb's copy, which holds only in-frame ones; the method was immunoSEQ multiplex PCR. The sample lists roughly 190,000 clones, 81% occurring once. Specimen: PBMCs. These receptors were obtained from a man between 18 and 35 years old in good health and CMV-seronegative. Each CDR3 is given with its conserved first and last residue. The order of the fields is J gene, clone size, V gene, D gene, CDR3 DNA, CDR3 protein. D genes are given only for firm matches. Clone size is shown for a subset of rows, as once, few, many or a class of expanded clone.

TRBJ2-1,NA,TRBV7-3,NA,TGTGCCAGCAGCTTAACTAGCGGAGCCTACAATGAGCAGTTCTTC,CASSLTSGAYNEQFF
TRBJ2-1,NA,TRBV20-1,NA,TGCAGTGCTCTTGACAATGAGCAGTTCTTC,CSALDNEQFF
TRBJ2-7,few,TRBV5-4,TRBD2,TGTGCCAGCAGCTTGGGGATTTCTGCGGGAGACAACGAGCAGTACTTC,CASSLGISAGDNEQYF
TRBJ1-4,few,TRBV9,NA,TGTGCCAGCTCTGCAACTAATGAAAAACTGTTTTTT,CASSATNEKLFF
TRBJ1-1,few,TRBV6-1,NA,TGTGCCAGCAGTGAAGCGCATCAGGGGCAGGGAGCTTTCTTT,CASSEAHQGQGAFF
TRBJ1-6,once,TRBV4-3,NA,TGCGCCAGCAGCCAAGATCACGGAGCAAGGATAATCTCACCCCTCCACTTT,CASSQDHGARIISPLHF
TRBJ1-2,NA,TRBV4-3,NA,TGCGCCAGCAGCCAAGATCCCTATGCAGGCTACACCTTC,CASSQDPYAGYTF
TRBJ2-5,NA,TRBV5-8,TRBD2,TGTGCCAGCAGTTTGAGAGGTCGACTAGCCGAGACCCAGTACTTC,CASSLRGRLAETQYF
TRBJ2-1,NA,TRBV11-3,NA,TGTGCCAGCAGCTTAGAGGGTCAGGGGGAGCAGTTCTTC,CASSLEGQGEQFF
TRBJ1-3,once,TRBV7-9,NA,TGTGCCAGCAGCCGGACTTATAACTCTGGAAACACCATATATTTT,CASSRTYNSGNTIYF
TRBJ2-6,NA,TRBV10-3,NA,TGTGCCATCAGACCCCCGAGCTCTGGGGCCAACGTCCTGACTTTC,CAIRPPSSGANVLTF
TRBJ2-3,once,TRBV4-3,TRBD2,TGCGCCAGCAGCCAAGATTTACTAGCGGGGGGGCCGACGTGGGATACGCAGTATTTT,CASSQDLLAGGPTWDTQYF
TRBJ2-3,NA,TRBV11-2,NA,TGTGCCAGCAGCTCCCCCGGGACACCCTACACAGATACGCAGTATTTT,CASSSPGTPYTDTQYF
TRBJ2-1,NA,TRBV4-3,NA,TGCGCCAGCAGCCAAGATCCGGGTAGCGGGCAGTTCTTC,CASSQDPGSGQFF
TRBJ1-1,few,TRBV2,NA,TGTGCCAGCAGTGAACAACTCCAGCGGAACACTGAAGCTTTCTTT,CASSEQLQRNTEAFF
TRBJ1-1,NA,TRBV13,NA,TGTGCCAGCAGCTTAGTAGTACCCGGGGTGGCTTTCTTT,CASSLVVPGVAFF
TRBJ2-1,NA,TRBV5-1,TRBD2,TGCGCCAGCAGTCCCTTAGCGGGGAGGAACAATGAGCAGTTCTTC,CASSPLAGRNNEQFF
TRBJ2-3,NA,TRBV11-2,NA,TGTGCCAGCAGCTTAGAAATTACAGCCAGCACAGATACGCAGTATTTT,CASSLEITASTDTQYF
TRBJ1-5,NA,TRBV11-2,TRBD1,TGTGCCAGCAGCTTAGGCCCGGGACAGGGGAACCAGCCCCAGCATTTT,CASSLGPGQGNQPQHF
TRBJ2-1,once,TRBV7-2,NA,TGTGCCAGCAGCTCCTATGCAGGGGATGGGTACAATGAGCAGTTCTTC,CASSSYAGDGYNEQFF
TRBJ1-5,NA,TRBV7-8,NA,TGTGCCAGCAGCTTACCGGATCAGCCCCAGCATTTT,CASSLPDQPQHF
TRBJ1-3,few,TRBV7-9,NA,TGTGCCAGCAGCGCCGTATCAGGGCAGGAGGGCTCTGGAAACACCATATATTTT,CASSAVSGQEGSGNTIYF
TRBJ2-5,NA,TRBV5-6,NA,TGTGCCAGCAGCGCGACCGGGGAAGAGACCCAGTACTTC,CASSATGEETQYF
TRBJ2-2,NA,TRBV7-2,NA,TGTGCCAGCAGCTTAGGGGGCGGGACCGCTATTATCCGGGAGCTGTTTTTT,CASSLGGGTAIIRELFF
TRBJ2-7,NA,TRBV27,TRBD2,TGTGCCAGCAGTGTGGGCTACGCGGGAGGGCTGGTCGAGCAGTACTTC,CASSVGYAGGLVEQYF
TRBJ2-3,NA,TRBV28,NA,TGTGCCAGCAGCCTGGCTAGCCCTCATACGCAGTATTTT,CASSLASPHTQYF
TRBJ2-2,NA,TRBV11-3,TRBD1,TGTGCCAGCAGCGCCACCACCGGGACAGTCGGCCGGGAGCTGTTTTTT,CASSATTGTVGRELFF
TRBJ2-2,NA,TRBV7-9,TRBD2,TGTTCCAGCAGCTTAACGAACCGGGGGGACGGGGAGCTGTTTTTT,CSSSLTNRGDGELFF
TRBJ2-6,NA,TRBV15,NA,TGTGCCACCAGCAGAGATCGGGGGTCTGGGGCCAACGTCCTGACTTTC,CATSRDRGSGANVLTF
TRBJ1-1,NA,TRBV6-5,NA,TGTGCCAGCAGTTACTCGCGCCGATCAGAAGCTTTCTTT,CASSYSRRSEAFF
TRBJ2-5,NA,TRBV7-2,TRBD2,TGTGCCAGCAGCGCGTCGGGACTAGCGGAAGAGACCCAGTACTTC,CASSASGLAEETQYF
TRBJ2-5,NA,TRBV5-1,NA,TGCGCCAGCAGTTGGGGGACAGGGCGGGGGGAGCAGTACTTC,CASSWGTGRGEQYF
TRBJ2-5,once,TRBV5-1,NA,TGCGTCAGCAGCTTGAGCAGGGAAGAGACCCAGTACTTC,CVSSLSREETQYF
TRBJ1-1,NA,TRBV7-2,TRBD1,TGTGCCAGCAGCGGAGGGGGCTTTCGAGGCCCCGCGGAAGCTTTCTTT,CASSGGGFRGPAEAFF
TRBJ2-5,NA,TRBV7-2,NA,TGTGCCAGCAGCTTAAGGCGCCCCCCTGGGACTGGGGAGACCCAGTACTTC,CASSLRRPPGTGETQYF
TRBJ1-3,once,TRBV18,NA,TGTGCCAGCTCACCAGAGACTCTGGCAAACACCATATATTTT,CASSPETLANTIYF
TRBJ2-7,NA,TRBV7-9,NA,TGTGCCAGCAGAAGGCTAGCTCCCTACGAGCAGTACTTC,CASRRLAPYEQYF